The present T cell receptor (beta chain) was sequenced within a study of chronic HIV infection and antiretroviral therapy. The CDR3 extends over 16 amino acids. Germline CDR1 MDHEN, CDR2 SYDVKM. The germline V and J ends were trimmed by 3 bases and 6 bases, with 18 bases remaining between them. This clonotype was counted between two and nine times. In TCRdb, the 5' RACE reads were re-called with MiXCR into one record per CDR3 protein. This table has roughly 48,000 distinct CDR3 sequences, about a fifth appearing once. The sequenced material came from peripheral blood. The chain joins TRBV28 to TRBJ1-5; D may be TRBD1 (5 bases). The receptor was derived from an adult who had HIV and had not received antiretroviral therapy, or was an uninfected healthy control (not recorded which). The CDR3 is CASSLITGVTSQPQHF. The CDR3 DNA follows: TGTGCCAGCAGTTTGATTACGGGGGTAACCAGTCAGCCCCAGCATTTT.